Sequencing of this T cell receptor (beta chain) was carried out in a study of regulatory T cells in long-lasting Graves disease. The time point denotes: newly diagnosed GD, antithyroid drugs for less than 3 months. The TCR library was made from RNA that had been extracted from PBMCs in TRIzol. According to the study, TCR beta libraries were built with iRepertoire HTBI primers and CDR3-region Arm-PCR. In TCRdb, the multiplex PCR reads were re-called with MiXCR into one record per CDR3 protein. The profile shows roughly 420,000 distinct CDR3 sequences, roughly 15% of them singletons. This sample also belongs to another study, concerning T cells in Graves' hyperthyroidism and ophthalmopathy. According to that study: The model made its ophthalmopathy prediction, and onset followed a median roughly 6.5 months later.

The origin of this receptor is a woman aged 45-65 years with Graves disease. The sample in question was peripheral blood mononuclear cells (PBMCs), obtained at new diagnosis, from a patient treated with antithyroid drugs.

This CDR3 is CSARDVQGLDTEAFF. In DNA, the CDR3 is TGCAGTGCTAGAGATGTACAGGGCCTTGACACTGAAGCTTTCTTT. The chain carries TRBV20-1 and TRBJ1-1; maybe TRBD1 (6 bases). This CDR3 comprises 15 residues. Trimming removed 0 bases at V and 3 bases at J, with 14 bases between. Germline CDR1 is DFQATT and CDR2 is SNEGSKA (reference sequence).